These 21 T cell receptor beta chains came from one sample sequenced in a study of cytomegalovirus exposure and HLA in healthy donors. Primers: 60 Vbeta forward and 13 Jbeta reverse. Measured with immunoSEQ multiplex PCR; TCRdb has only the in-frame clones, and not every one. The table lists about 150,000 clones, roughly 80% of them singletons. The sample consisted of PBMCs. These receptors all come from a male donor in good health and CMV-seronegative.

The chain uses TRBV28 and TRBJ2-3; 10 bases are shared with TRBD2. CDR3 length: 17 residues. Germline assignment: CDR1 MDHEN and CDR2 SYDVKM. V dropped 1 base and J dropped 5; count of bases not matched to a gene: 9. Written as DNA, the CDR3 is TGTGCCAGCAGTTTATTCACCGGGACTAGCGACCTAGATACGCAGTATTTT. It is translated as CASSLFTGTSDLDTQYF.

This clone came up once. The gene calls are TRBV5-1 and TRBJ2-1, with 9 bases aligning to TRBD1. Germline V CDR1 and CDR2: SGHRS, YFSETQ. There are 15 residues in the CDR3. Trimming removed 4 bases from V and 4 bases from J; junction bases left unmatched: 6. The CDR3 here is CASSGGQGPYNEQFF. The CDR3 coding sequence is TGCGCCAGCAGCGGGGGACAGGGACCTTACAATGAGCAGTTCTTC. The entire variable domain, with the rest obtained from reference TRBV5-1 and TRBJ2-1, is as follows: KAGVTQTPRYLIKTRGQQVTLSCSPISGHRSVSWYQQTPGQGLQFLFEYFSETQRNKGNFPGRFSGRQFSNSRSEMNVSTLELGDSALYLCASSGGQGPYNEQFFGPGTRLTVL.

The gene calls are TRBV5-4 and TRBJ2-7, with TRBD2 matching over 7 bases. Germline loops: CDR1 SGHNT, CDR2 YYREEE (reference sequence). V trimming: 5 bases; J trimming: 0 bases; junction bases outside the gene matches: 5. This CDR3 contains 14 residues. CDR3 sequence reads: CASRPGTTSYEQYF. The CDR3 nucleotides are TGTGCCAGCAGACCCGGGACTACCTCCTACGAGCAGTACTTC.

This clone was picked up a small number of times. Here the CDR3 DNA reads TGTGCCAGCAGGCGAGAAGGCAATCAGCCCCAGCATTTT. This sequence encodes CASRREGNQPQHF. The chain combines TRBV2 with TRBJ1-5; D is ambiguous. This CDR3 region has 13 residues. Germline CDR1 reads SNHLY; CDR2 reads FYNNEI. Trimming stripped 6 bases from V and 2 bases from J, with 8 bases between.

The chain employs TRBV19 and TRBJ2-7; D may be TRBD2 (6 bases). Trimming cost V 3 bases and J 3 bases, with 9 bases left between them. CDR1 and CDR2 (germline): LNHDA, SQIVND (reference sequence). This CDR3 contains 13 residues. The DNA of the CDR3 is TGTGCCAGTAGTATTCGGACTAACTACGAGCAGTACTTC. Translated, it gives CASSIRTNYEQYF.

This clone turned up a few times. V gene TRBV7-9 combines with J gene TRBJ1-5; no definite D call. The CDR3 spans 15 residues. Trimming pared 0 bases from V and 3 bases from J, leaving 9 bases between. Germline loops: CDR1 SEHNR, CDR2 FQNEAQ (reference sequence). CDR3 in DNA: TGTGCCAGCAGCTTAGCAGCAGGTCCCAATCAGCCCCAGCATTTT. Its translation is CASSLAAGPNQPQHF.

The rearrangement joins TRBV18 to TRBJ2-1; 8 bases line up with TRBD2. J was trimmed by 1 base and V by 0 bases; bases with no gene match: 8. The CDR3 extends over 18 amino acids. CDR1 and CDR2 (germline): KGHSH, LQKENI. CDR3 region: CASSPPGAGGLSYNEQFF. The CDR3 DNA is TGTGCCAGCTCACCACCAGGGGCGGGGGGACTATCCTACAATGAGCAGTTCTTC.

The count of this clone is one. The CDR3: CASRTSASYEQYF. The DNA of the CDR3 is TGTGCCAGCAGGACTAGCGCCTCCTACGAGCAGTACTTC. This chain connects TRBV19 to TRBJ2-7; 9 positions agree with TRBD2. The germline gives CDR1 LNHDA, CDR2 SQIVND (reference sequence). CDR3 size: 13 residues. V dropped 9 bases and J dropped 0; count of bases not matched to a gene: 3.

This clone was observed a handful of times. The chain uses TRBV5-1 and TRBJ2-1; D is perhaps TRBD1 (6 bases). Trimming stripped 0 bases from V and 9 bases from J, with 19 bases between. The CDR3 consists of 16 residues. In germline, CDR1 is SGHRS, CDR2 YFSETQ. The CDR3 DNA reads TGCGCCAGCAGCTTGGTCAGGGGAACAAGCGTAGGTGAGCAGTTCTTC. This gives the protein CASSLVRGTSVGEQFF.

The gene calls are TRBV7-9 and TRBJ2-2, with D possibly matching TRBD1 (5 bases). Trimming left V 5 bases short and J 1 base short, with 17 bases between. The germline CDR1 and CDR2 sequences are SEHNR and FQNEAQ (reference sequence). The CDR3 length is 17 residues. In nucleotides, the CDR3 is TGTGCCAGCAGCCCCTCCGTGGGCAGGGTGAACACCGGGGAGCTGTTTTTT. The encoded protein is CASSPSVGRVNTGELFF.

The chain has TRBV5-6 and TRBJ2-3; 7 nucleotides agree with TRBD1. Germline CDR1 reads SGHDT; CDR2 reads YYEEEE. This CDR3 contains 16 residues. The trim removed 0 bases at V and 2 bases at J, leaving 6 bases unmatched. This CDR3 is CASSLVKGANTDTQYF. DNA of the CDR3: TGTGCCAGCAGCTTGGTCAAGGGGGCGAACACAGATACGCAGTATTTT.

This clone was detected once. The V and J genes are TRBV28 and TRBJ2-5; 8 bases are shared with TRBD2. This CDR3 region has 19 residues. The germline CDR1 and CDR2 sequences are MDHEN and SYDVKM. After removal of 3 bases from V and 3 bases from J, the junction contained 18 bases not matched to a gene. CDR3 nucleotides: TGTGCCAGCAGTTTGGTACCCAGGGGTCCGGGACTAGTGAAAGAGACCCAGTACTTC. Translation: CASSLVPRGPGLVKETQYF. Full variable domain (rest looked up from reference TRBV28 and TRBJ2-5): DVKVTQSSRYLVKRTGEKVFLECVQDMDHENMFWYRQDPGLGLRLIYFSYDVKMKEKGDIPEGYSVSREKKERFSLILESASTNQTSMYLCASSLVPRGPGLVKETQYFGPGTRLLVL.

The chain carries TRBV9 and TRBJ2-3; 8 bases map to TRBD1. The V gene's germline CDR1 is SGDLS and CDR2 YYNGEE. The CDR3 covers 16 residues. The J segment lost 5 bases and the V segment lost 4 bases, leaving 12 bases of the junction unmatched. CDR3 region: CASSINRGVKGDTQYF. As DNA, the CDR3 is TGTGCCAGCAGCATTAACAGGGGGGTTAAGGGAGATACGCAGTATTTT.

The chain is built from TRBV5-6 and TRBJ2-5, with TRBD1 matching 12 bases. The V gene end was trimmed by 2 bases and the J gene end by 5 bases; junction bases not matched to a gene: 4. This CDR3 is built from 15 residues. Germline-derived CDR1 and CDR2 are SGHDT and YYEEEE. The CDR3 DNA follows: TGTGCCAGCAGCTTTGGGACAGGGGGCACCGAGACCCAGTACTTC. Its translation: CASSFGTGGTETQYF. Filled out from reference TRBV5-6 and TRBJ2-5, the complete variable domain reads DAGVTQSPTHLIKTRGQQVTLRCSPKSGHDTVSWYQQALGQGPQFIFQYYEEEERQRGNFPDRFSGHQFPNYSSELNVNALLLGDSALYLCASSFGTGGTETQYFGPGTRLLVL.

The rearrangement joins TRBV9 to TRBJ2-2; TRBD2 matches at 11 bases. With V trimmed by 0 bases and J by 5 bases, 6 bases remained unmatched. CDR1 SGDLS and CDR2 YYNGEE come from the germline V gene. The length of the CDR3 is 17 residues. This CDR3 is CASSVVSGRAGTGELFF. CDR3 nucleotides: TGTGCCAGCAGCGTAGTTAGCGGGAGGGCCGGGACCGGGGAGCTGTTTTTT.

This clone appeared a few times. The chain has TRBV29-1 and TRBJ2-1, with 11 bases identical to TRBD2. This CDR3 spans 12 amino acids. The ends lost 7 bases at V and 9 bases at J; junction bases unmatched: 5. Germline CDR1 is SQVTM and CDR2 is ANQGSEA. CDR3 amino acids: CSERSGRGEQFF. The CDR3 nucleotides read TGCAGCGAACGTAGCGGGAGGGGTGAGCAGTTCTTC.

The chain recombines TRBV28 with TRBJ2-7; 12 nucleotides match TRBD1. CDR1 MDHEN and CDR2 SYDVKM come from the germline V gene. V lost 6 bases and J lost 6; bases outside the gene matches: 6. This CDR3 is built from 14 residues. The CDR3 DNA reads as TGTGCCAGCAGGGGGACAGGGGGCATCTGCGAGCAGTACTTC. Residues: CASRGTGGICEQYF.

This clone has only a few counts. This chain uses TRBV4-1 with TRBJ2-3; TRBD1 matches 8 bases. The CDR3 runs 18 residues. Germline CDR1 MGHRA, CDR2 YSYEKL. J lost 5 bases, V lost 1 base, and 14 bases had no gene match. The CDR3 protein is CASSQATTGDRFLDTQYF. The DNA of the CDR3 is TGCGCCAGCAGCCAAGCGACAACGGGGGACAGGTTTTTAGATACGCAGTATTTT.

The J gene is TRBJ1-5, the V gene TRBV7-2, with 8 bases fitting TRBD1. The germline V gene encodes CDR1 SGHTA and CDR2 FQGNSA. The CDR3 length is 15 residues. V lost 5 bases to trimming and J lost 3 bases; unmatched junction nucleotides: 6. The CDR3: CASSILTGVNQPQHF. CDR3 sequence (DNA): TGTGCCAGCAGCATATTGACAGGGGTCAATCAGCCCCAGCATTTT.

The chain joins TRBV5-1 to TRBJ2-2; tentative D call: TRBD2 (5 bases). Germline CDR1 is SGHRS and CDR2 is YFSETQ. V was shortened by 4 bases and J by 4 bases, with 17 bases between the two germline ends. The CDR3 contains 16 residues. CDR3 region: CASSRLPVRGTGELFF. The CDR3 DNA follows: TGCGCCAGCAGCCGACTTCCCGTACGGGGCACCGGGGAGCTGTTTTTT.

The chain uses TRBV28 and TRBJ2-7; TRBD2 agrees at 10 bases. With 8 bases clipped from V and 2 bases from J, the junction kept 12 bases outside the gene matches. The CDR3 runs 16 residues. CDR1 is MDHEN, CDR2 SYDVKM, per germline. As DNA, the CDR3 is TGTGCCAGCGGACTAGCGGATCCGTTGTTCCCCTACGAGCAGTACTTC. Its translation is CASGLADPLFPYEQYF.